This T cell receptor beta chain was sequenced in a study of control samples from healthy donors and cancer patients. The CDR3 loop spans 17 amino acids. With 0 bases clipped from V and 2 bases from J, the junction kept 7 bases outside the gene matches. The germline gives CDR1 SGDLS, CDR2 YYNGEE. The data were produced by immunoSEQ multiplex PCR, yet TCRdb's version contains in-frame clones alone and is incomplete. The data contain around 30,000 clones, approximately 93% of them singletons. Sequenced input: PBMCs. This receptor was obtained from a man between 35 and 55 years old with colorectal cancer. The chain has TRBV9 and TRBJ2-2; 7 positions agree with TRBD2. The CDR3 DNA reads as TGTGCCAGCAGCGTAGCTGCCGCGGGGGTAAACACCGGGGAGCTGTTTTTT. Translated: CASSVAAAGVNTGELFF. The variable domain in full, with the rest retrieved from reference TRBV9 and TRBJ2-2, is DSGVTQTPKHLITATGQRVTLRCSPRSGDLSVYWYQQSLDQGLQFLIQYYNGEERAKGNILERFSAQQFPDLHSELNLSSLELGDSALYFCASSVAAAGVNTGELFFGEGSRLTVL.